This T cell receptor beta chain emerged from a study of T cells in localized non-small cell lung cancer (dated by TCRdb to the early 2020s). About the full investigation: The study examined T cell repertoires in roughly 240 patients with early-stage NSCLC and compared tumors with uninvolved tumor-adjacent lungs. The mean age of the NSCLC patients was 50 to 85 years, with 120 to 150 men and around 110 women. The cohort consisted of approximately 220 treatment-naive NSCLC patients whose localized lung tumors had been resected. Here is what the overall study found, with its caveats: Uninvolved tumor-adjacent lung showed the highest T cell clonality, higher than tumor, which suggests more focused antigenic responses in the uninvolved tumor-adjacent lung. Because the study design was exploratory, TCR variables were selected using unadjusted p-values without false-discovery rate correction. Because multi-region sequencing of the tumors was not done, intratumor heterogeneity could not be ruled out. Of the top 100 tumor clones, a median of approximately 60 were detected in paired uninvolved adjacent lung; around 27 were also among that lung's top 100. Longer overall survival was associated with higher T cell density in blood, whereas shorter survival was associated with higher clonality in adjacent lung.

TCR beta CDR3 regions were sequenced from DNA using the immunoSEQ Assay. The authors' pipeline ran thus. T cell density was computed as TCR beta template counts normalized to usable DNA estimated by amplifying housekeeping genes. Richness was estimated with the preseqR package, extrapolating to 400,000 templates for PBMC samples and 120,000 templates for tissue samples. Clonality was defined as one minus Pielou's evenness. Tissue-enriched TCRs were identified by differential abundance testing using productive amino-acid clonotypes, minimum total count 5 and alpha 0.1. The Jaccard Index and the Morisita Overlap Index were used to quantify repertoire overlap between compartments. GLIPH grouped TCR beta CDR3s together with public tetramer-defined viral CDR3s, and a viral motif had to include at least three viral sequences and show V-gene enrichment. TCRdb mirrors the immuneACCESS table, restricted to in-frame sequences. Some clones are absent from its copies; in checked studies, under half trace to an unresolved V gene, and the reason for the others is unknown. V and J calls and clone size are copied from that table; D and trimming were computed from the DNA. The sample table shows some 51,000 clones, and 86% are seen once. Approximately 5.6% of the sample is in the top ten clones.

This clone was picked up one time. Its antigen is unknown. Per-base qualities were not stored, and no clone one base away is much larger. The CDR3 contains 14 residues, cysteine and phenylalanine counted. The sequence is cut down to CDR3 DNA, 42 bases in frame from base 1. V is clipped by 1 base and J by 7 bases, and the sequence between their germline boundaries is 11 bases long. The germline V gene provides CDR1 SGHTA and CDR2 FQGNSA. At diagnosis, peripheral blood, uninvolved tumor-adjacent lung and tumor were collected and stored as a combination of fresh-frozen and FFPE material. Blood samples were analyzed as peripheral blood mononuclear cells for TCR repertoire profiling.

The sequence is built from TRBV7-2 and TRBJ2-4; the D region possibly corresponds to TRBD1 (5 bases align). The sample was peripheral blood, taken before any cancer treatment. The source is a woman aged 35-70 years with stage I lung adenocarcinoma. The nucleotide sequence reads as follows: TGTGCCAGCAGCTTAGGTAGTGGGGCCAACATTCAGTACTTC. Translated, this gives CASSLGSGANIQYF.